This TCR beta chain originates from a study of blood T cell repertoires in COVID-19. Background on the study: Italy, Spain and the United States were the sources of the convalescent and acute COVID-19 samples. In each case, the material was cDNA or gDNA derived from T cells, B-cell-depleted T cells, or PBMCs.

The J segment lost 5 bases and the V segment lost 6 bases, leaving 5 bases of the junction unmatched. The CDR3 is 13 amino acids. Germline V gene lookup returns CDR1 MDHEN and CDR2 SYDVKM. In the study's own analysis: How many nucleated cells were present was estimated from reference gene primer amplification. TCRdb's copy holds only in-frame clones and misses some; the assay was immunoSEQ multiplex PCR. V and J calls and clone size are as listed in that table; D and trimming were resolved from the DNA. Of roughly 25,000 clones detected, over 80% appear once; the ten largest clones hold 2.5% to 3%. The source material was peripheral blood. The chain has TRBV28 and TRBJ1-2; 8 bases agree with TRBD1. The TCR sequence derives from a human donor in a cohort sampled during active COVID-19. The CDR3 is CASSYGQGYGYTF. The DNA of the CDR3 is TGTGCCAGCAGCTACGGACAGGGTTATGGCTACACCTTC.